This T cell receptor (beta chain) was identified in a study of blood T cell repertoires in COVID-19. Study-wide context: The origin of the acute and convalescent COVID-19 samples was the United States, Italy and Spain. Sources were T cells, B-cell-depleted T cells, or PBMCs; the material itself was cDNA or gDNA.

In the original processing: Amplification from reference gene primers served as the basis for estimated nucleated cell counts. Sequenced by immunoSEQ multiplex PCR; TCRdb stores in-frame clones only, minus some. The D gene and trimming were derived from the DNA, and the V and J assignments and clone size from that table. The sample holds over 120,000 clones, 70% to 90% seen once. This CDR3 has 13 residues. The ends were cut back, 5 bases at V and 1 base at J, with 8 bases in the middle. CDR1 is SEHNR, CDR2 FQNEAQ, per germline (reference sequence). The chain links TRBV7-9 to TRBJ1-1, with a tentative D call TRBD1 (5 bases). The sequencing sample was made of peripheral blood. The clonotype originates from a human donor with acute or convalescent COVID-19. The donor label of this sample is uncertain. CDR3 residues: CASSATANTEAFF. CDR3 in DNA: TGTGCCAGCAGCGCGACAGCGAACACTGAAGCTTTCTTT.